The 8 T cell receptor beta chains presented below share a single source sample, sequenced in a study of shared clonotypes between healthy human individuals. Only in-frame clones appear in the TCRdb table, and some are missing; sequencing was by immunoSEQ multiplex PCR. The sample has roughly 170,000 clones, about 66% seen once; the top ten hold more than 9%. The sample comprised memory CD4+ T cells sorted from blood. This sample's subset: CD45RA-negative fraction. The receptor set was obtained from a man younger than 40 in good health.

Comment on this clone: Other DNA sequences in the same sample also yield this CDR3. The V gene is TRBV2, the J gene TRBJ1-5, with 7 nucleotides matching TRBD1. Trimming took 4 bases from V and 5 from J; bases not matched to a gene: 5. There are 14 residues in the CDR3. Germline V lookup: CDR1 SNHLY, CDR2 FYNNEI. CDR3 in amino acids: CASSGTGEHQPQHF. The CDR3 bases are TGTGCCAGCAGTGGGACAGGTGAACATCAGCCCCAGCATTTT.

This sequence joins TRBV6-5 and TRBJ2-5; 12 nucleotides line up with TRBD2. This CDR3 comprises 15 residues. The J segment lost 4 bases and the V segment lost 6 bases, leaving 6 bases of the junction unmatched. The germline CDR1 and CDR2 sequences are MNHEY and SVGAGI. The CDR3 protein is CASSLLAGGPETQYF. The DNA of the CDR3 is TGTGCCAGCAGCCTGCTAGCGGGAGGGCCAGAGACCCAGTACTTC.

The chain carries TRBV19 and TRBJ2-1, with D maybe TRBD1 (5 bases). This CDR3 region has 16 residues. CDR1 and CDR2 from the germline V gene are LNHDA and SQIVND (reference sequence). The V end lost 3 bases, the J end lost 10 bases, and 22 bases lay between the germline ends. The CDR3 DNA sequence: TGTGCCAGTAGTATCCCCCGACAGTCGTCCTTAGGCGAGCAGTTCTTC. Translating gives CASSIPRQSSLGEQFF.

The V call is TRBV28, the J call TRBJ1-1; D is possibly TRBD1 (6 bases). The CDR3 runs 16 residues. The germline V gene encodes CDR1 MDHEN and CDR2 SYDVKM. V lost 2 bases to trimming and J lost 4 bases, with 17 bases between them. This chain's CDR3 is CASSLGGRGRRTEAFF. DNA of the CDR3: TGTGCCAGCAGTTTAGGGGGGCGTGGGCGCCGCACTGAAGCTTTCTTT. Full variable domain (remainder filled in from reference TRBV28 and TRBJ1-1): DVKVTQSSRYLVKRTGEKVFLECVQDMDHENMFWYRQDPGLGLRLIYFSYDVKMKEKGDIPEGYSVSREKKERFSLILESASTNQTSMYLCASSLGGRGRRTEAFFGQGTRLTVV.

This clone occurred a few times. The rearrangement uses TRBV2 and TRBJ1-2, with 8 nucleotides matching TRBD1. Germline V gene lookup returns CDR1 SNHLY and CDR2 FYNNEI. The CDR3 runs to 17 residues. V lost 2 bases and J lost 4; bases outside the gene matches: 12. The CDR3 loop is CASSEKAAGTGVYGYTF. CDR3 nucleotide sequence: TGTGCCAGCAGTGAAAAAGCCGCCGGGACAGGAGTCTATGGCTACACCTTC.

This clone was detected only a few times. The rearrangement links TRBV9 to TRBJ2-5; 11 bases fit TRBD1. Germline CDR1 reads SGDLS; CDR2 reads YYNGEE. The trim removed 3 bases at V and 6 bases at J, leaving 7 bases unmatched. The CDR3 covers 15 residues. The CDR3 nucleotides are TGTGCCAGCAGCGCCCCGGGACAGGGGGTGAAGACCCAGTACTTC. This encodes CASSAPGQGVKTQYF.

The chain employs TRBV29-1 and TRBJ1-5, with 7 bases identical to TRBD1. Germline V gene data show CDR1 as SQVTM and CDR2 as ANQGSEA. With V trimmed by 5 bases and J by 3 bases, 7 bases remained unmatched. The CDR3 runs to 14 residues. CDR3 coding DNA: TGCAGCGTTCAACAGGGGACCTCCAATCAGCCCCAGCATTTT. Translated: CSVQQGTSNQPQHF.

The rearrangement links TRBV27 to TRBJ2-7; D is uncertain. V was shortened by 5 bases and J by 2 bases, with 13 bases between the two germline ends. The CDR3 covers 14 residues. Germline V gene sequence: CDR1 MNHEY, CDR2 SMNVEV (reference sequence). CDR3: CASSEASFTYEQYF. Here the CDR3 DNA reads TGTGCCAGCAGTGAAGCTAGTTTCACCTACGAGCAGTACTTC.